The clone carrying this TCR beta chain has more than one count but fewer than ten. One end of the junction fails to match germline, which may point to a read error. The sample belongs to a study of T cells in Graves' hyperthyroidism and ophthalmopathy. This CDR3 spans 12 amino acids. The germline V gene has CDR1 SSHAT and CDR2 FNYEAQ (reference sequence). Uncontrolled infection, other autoimmune disease, pregnancy or lactation disqualified patients from enrolment. Authors of the study amplified TCR beta CDR3 regions from RNA transcripts. HTBI primers were the set used in a first-round RT-PCR of the TCR CDR3. TCRdb fed the multiplex PCR reads into MiXCR, producing one record per CDR3 protein. The data show hundreds of thousands of distinct CDR3 sequences, approximately 14% seen once.

Sequenced material: blood. V and J are TRBV7-7 and TRBJ2-1; D unresolved. The source is a woman between 35 and 50 years old with Graves' ophthalmopathy. The CDR3 DNA follows: TGTGCTAGCAGCCGAATAGACAATGAGCAGTTCTTC. Its translation is CASSRIDNEQFF.